This entry lists 12 T cell receptor beta chains sequenced from one sample in a study of CD8+ T cells in alopecia areata. Treatment meaning: oral pan-JAK inhibitor, 5-10 mg twice daily. RNA was isolated and reverse transcribed to cDNA, the sequencing template. Assay: immunoSEQ multiplex PCR; the TCRdb copy retains only in-frame clones and omits some. Here the sample spans about 160,000 clones, about three fifths being singletons. The input for sequencing was CD4+ T cells sorted from blood, taken at week 4, from a patient treated with tofacitinib. These receptors all come from a human donor with alopecia areata.

The chain uses TRBV7-9 and TRBJ1-1, with D unresolved. Germline V gene sequence: CDR1 SEHNR, CDR2 FQNEAQ (reference sequence). CDR3 size: 13 residues. Trimming took 3 bases from V and 7 from J, leaving 12 bases between them. The DNA for the CDR3 is TGTGCCAGCAGCTTCCTTGAAGGTGATGAAGCTTTCTTT. The encoded protein is CASSFLEGDEAFF.

This chain joins TRBV29-1 and TRBJ2-1; 9 bases map to TRBD2. The CDR3 runs 14 residues. The V and J ends lost 5 bases and 9 bases, in that order; junction bases with no gene match: 11. Germline V gene sequence: CDR1 SQVTM, CDR2 ANQGSEA. This CDR3 reads CSVITGGGAVEQFF. The CDR3 DNA reads TGCAGCGTTATTACTGGCGGGGGGGCTGTTGAGCAGTTCTTC.

The chain recombines TRBV30 with TRBJ2-1, with D perhaps being TRBD1 or TRBD2 (5 bases each). This CDR3 spans 13 amino acids. The V gene lost 3 bases and the J gene lost 6 bases, with 12 bases spanning the gap. CDR1 is GTSNPN and CDR2 is SVGIG in the germline V gene (reference sequence). CDR3 coding DNA: TGTGCCTGGAGCCCGGGGCTTGGCAATGAGCAGTTCTTC. Its translation: CAWSPGLGNEQFF.

The rearrangement joins TRBV29-1 to TRBJ1-1; 7 nucleotides line up with TRBD1. Germline loops: CDR1 SQVTM, CDR2 ANQGSEA. J gave up 0 bases and V 4 bases, and 2 bases lay outside the gene matches. The CDR3 runs 13 residues. The DNA for the CDR3 is TGCAGCGTTGGGGGACAGATGAACACTGAAGCTTTCTTT. Its protein is CSVGGQMNTEAFF.

V and J are TRBV30 and TRBJ2-6; 9 positions agree with TRBD1. The J segment lost 2 bases and the V segment lost 3 bases, leaving 5 bases of the junction unmatched. This CDR3 has 16 amino acids. The germline CDR1 and CDR2 sequences are GTSNPN and SVGIG (reference sequence). CDR3 sequence reads: CAWRGQGGPGANVLTF. The CDR3 nucleotides are TGTGCCTGGAGGGGACAGGGAGGCCCTGGGGCCAACGTCCTGACTTTC.

This clone has a handful of counts. The V gene is TRBV30, the J gene TRBJ1-1, with D unclear. V lost 2 bases, J lost 4 bases, and 11 bases lay in between. The length of the CDR3 is 13 residues. CDR1 GTSNPN and CDR2 SVGIG come from the germline V gene (reference sequence). The CDR3 region has the DNA TGTGCCTGGAGTCCGAGTAGGAGCACTGAAGCTTTCTTT. It codes for CAWSPSRSTEAFF.

The chain recombines TRBV30 with TRBJ1-6; D ambiguous. The germline CDR1 and CDR2 sequences are GTSNPN and SVGIG (reference sequence). Trimming took 4 bases from V and 7 from J, leaving 5 bases between them. This CDR3 is built from 11 residues. The DNA for the CDR3 is TGTGCCTGGAACGGGAATTCACCCCTCCACTTT. Its protein is CAWNGNSPLHF. Variable domain in full (rest from reference TRBV30 and TRBJ1-6): SQTIHQWPATLVQPVGSPLSLECTVEGTSNPNLYWYRQAAGRGLQLLFYSVGIGQISSEVPQNLSASRPQDRQFILSSKKLLLSDSGFYLCAWNGNSPLHFGNGTRLTVT.

V and J are TRBV30 and TRBJ1-5; no clear D. Germline V CDR1 and CDR2: GTSNPN, SVGIG (reference sequence). The CDR3 covers 14 residues. V lost 0 bases and J 3 bases, leaving 9 bases between the germline ends. The chain's CDR3 is CAWSVVGFNQPQHF. The CDR3 bases are TGTGCCTGGAGTGTAGTCGGCTTCAATCAGCCCCAGCATTTT. Based on the CDR3 plus reference TRBV30 and TRBJ1-5, the full variable domain is SQTIHQWPATLVQPVGSPLSLECTVEGTSNPNLYWYRQAAGRGLQLLFYSVGIGQISSEVPQNLSASRPQDRQFILSSKKLLLSDSGFYLCAWSVVGFNQPQHFGDGTRLSIL.

The chain is built from TRBV30 and TRBJ2-7; no definite D call. CDR3 length: 14 residues. The V end was cut by 2 bases, the J end by 2 bases, with 13 bases between. The germline V gene encodes CDR1 GTSNPN and CDR2 SVGIG (reference sequence). For the CDR3, the DNA is TGTGCCTGGAGTCCCCTCTACGGTGCCTACGAGCAGTACTTC. It translates to CAWSPLYGAYEQYF.

The rearrangement links TRBV9 to TRBJ2-2, with a tentative D call TRBD1 (5 bases). This CDR3 region has 17 residues. CDR1 is SGDLS and CDR2 is YYNGEE in the germline V gene. Trimming removed 4 bases from V and 0 bases from J, with 16 bases in between. The CDR3 is CASSPRGSSANTGELFF. The CDR3 region has the DNA TGTGCCAGCAGCCCTAGGGGCAGCTCCGCGAACACCGGGGAGCTGTTTTTT.

This chain connects TRBV29-1 to TRBJ1-2, with a tentative D call TRBD1 (5 bases). The CDR3 has 12 residues. Trimming took 7 bases from V and 7 from J, leaving 16 bases between them. Germline assignment: CDR1 SQVTM and CDR2 ANQGSEA. The CDR3: CSALRGVGGYTF. Written as DNA, the CDR3 is TGCAGCGCCCTTAGAGGGGTTGGTGGCTACACCTTC.

Here the CDR3 DNA reads TGCAGCGTTGTTAGTCTGCAAGAGACCCAGTACTTC. The encoded protein is CSVVSLQETQYF. V usage is TRBV29-1 and J usage is TRBJ2-5; D ambiguous. Germline V CDR1 and CDR2: SQVTM, ANQGSEA. CDR3 size: 12 residues. V was clipped by 4 bases and J by 2 bases, with 8 bases between them.